The present entry profiles one TCR beta chain with its context. The record originates from a study of blood T cell repertoires in COVID-19. Clones were read by immunoSEQ multiplex PCR, and TCRdb kept only the in-frame ones, dropping some. The table has approximately 300,000 clones, about 85% seen once; the top ten hold 1.5% to 2%. This CDR3 has 13 residues. V was shortened by 11 bases and J by 6 bases, with 19 bases between the two germline ends. The germline V gene has CDR1 LNHDA and CDR2 SQIVND (reference sequence). The clonotype originates from a woman aged 25 to 45 who had been exposed to COVID-19. The chain couples TRBV19 to TRBJ1-2; D is ambiguous. The specimen was PBMCs or T cells enriched from blood (not recorded which). The chain's CDR3 is CAASFRYTDGYTF. CDR3 coding DNA: TGTGCCGCCTCGTTTCGGTACACAGATGGCTACACCTTC.